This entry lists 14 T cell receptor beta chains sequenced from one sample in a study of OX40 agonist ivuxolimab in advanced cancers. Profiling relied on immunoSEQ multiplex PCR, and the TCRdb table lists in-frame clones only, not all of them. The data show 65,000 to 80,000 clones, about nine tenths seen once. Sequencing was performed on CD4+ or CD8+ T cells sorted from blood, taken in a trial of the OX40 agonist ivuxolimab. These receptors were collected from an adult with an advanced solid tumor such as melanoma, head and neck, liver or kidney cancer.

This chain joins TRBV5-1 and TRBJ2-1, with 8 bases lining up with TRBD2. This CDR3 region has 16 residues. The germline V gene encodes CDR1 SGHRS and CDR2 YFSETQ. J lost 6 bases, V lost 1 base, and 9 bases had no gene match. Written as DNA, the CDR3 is TGCGCCAGCAGCTTGTACGGTCTAGCGGGTAGCAATGAGCAGTTCTTC. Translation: CASSLYGLAGSNEQFF.

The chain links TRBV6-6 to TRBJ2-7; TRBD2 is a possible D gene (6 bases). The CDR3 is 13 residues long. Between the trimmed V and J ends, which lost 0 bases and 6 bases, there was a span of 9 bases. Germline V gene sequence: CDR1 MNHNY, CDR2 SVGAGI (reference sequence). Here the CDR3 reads CASSYSGGGEQYF. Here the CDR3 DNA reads TGTGCCAGCAGTTACTCGGGGGGTGGCGAGCAGTACTTC.

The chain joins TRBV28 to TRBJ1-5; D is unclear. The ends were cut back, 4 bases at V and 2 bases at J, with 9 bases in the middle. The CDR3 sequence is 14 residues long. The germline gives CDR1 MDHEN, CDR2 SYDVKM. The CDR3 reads CASSSPGGNQPQHF. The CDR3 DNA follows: TGTGCCAGCAGTTCCCCCGGGGGCAATCAGCCCCAGCATTTT.

CDR3 bases: TGTGCCAGCACCATAGGGACTAGCGGGAGCCTGACCCAGTACTTC. As protein: CASTIGTSGSLTQYF. This chain joins TRBV2 and TRBJ2-5; 14 nucleotides match TRBD2. V was pared by 7 bases and J by 7 bases, with 8 bases of the junction left unmatched. The germline gives CDR1 SNHLY, CDR2 FYNNEI. This CDR3 has 15 residues.

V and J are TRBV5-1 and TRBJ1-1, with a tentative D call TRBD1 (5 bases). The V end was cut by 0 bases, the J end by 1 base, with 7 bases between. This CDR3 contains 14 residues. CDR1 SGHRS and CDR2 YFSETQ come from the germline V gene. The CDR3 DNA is TGCGCCAGCAGCTTGGGACAGACGAACACTGAAGCTTTCTTT. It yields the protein CASSLGQTNTEAFF.

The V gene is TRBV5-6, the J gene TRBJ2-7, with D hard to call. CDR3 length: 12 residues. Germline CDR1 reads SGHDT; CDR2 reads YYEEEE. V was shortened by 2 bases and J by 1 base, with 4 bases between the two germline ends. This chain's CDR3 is CASSFNSYEQYF. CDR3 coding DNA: TGTGCCAGCAGCTTTAATTCCTACGAGCAGTACTTC.

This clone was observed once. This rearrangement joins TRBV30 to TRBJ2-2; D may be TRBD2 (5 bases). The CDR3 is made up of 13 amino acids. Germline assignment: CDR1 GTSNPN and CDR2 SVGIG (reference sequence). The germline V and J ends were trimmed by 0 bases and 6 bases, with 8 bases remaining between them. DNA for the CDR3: TGTGCCTGGAGTGTCATGAGGGCCGGGGAGCTGTTTTTT. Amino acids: CAWSVMRAGELFF. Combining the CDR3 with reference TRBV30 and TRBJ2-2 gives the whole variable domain SQTIHQWPATLVQPVGSPLSLECTVEGTSNPNLYWYRQAAGRGLQLLFYSVGIGQISSEVPQNLSASRPQDRQFILSSKKLLLSDSGFYLCAWSVMRAGELFFGEGSRLTVL.

CDR3 DNA: TGCGCCAGCAGCCAACAGAAGGGAGTAGCAGATACGCAGTATTTT. The encoded protein is CASSQQKGVADTQYF. V and J are TRBV4-3 and TRBJ2-3, with D possibly being TRBD2 (5 bases). The CDR3 extends over 15 amino acids. V lost 2 bases and J lost 4, with 13 bases in between. The germline V gene has CDR1 LGHNA and CDR2 YSLEER.

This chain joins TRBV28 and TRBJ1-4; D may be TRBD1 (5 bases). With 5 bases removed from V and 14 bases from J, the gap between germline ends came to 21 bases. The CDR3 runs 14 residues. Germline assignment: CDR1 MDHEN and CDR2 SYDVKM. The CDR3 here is CASSPPSPGGFLFF. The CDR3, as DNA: TGTGCCAGCAGTCCCCCGTCCCCCGGGGGGTTTCTGTTTTTT.

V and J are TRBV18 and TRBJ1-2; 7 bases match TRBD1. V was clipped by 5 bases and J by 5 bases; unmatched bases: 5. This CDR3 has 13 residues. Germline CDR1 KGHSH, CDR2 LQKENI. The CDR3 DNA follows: TGTGCCAGCTCATCTTCGGGACAGTATGGCTACACCTTC. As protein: CASSSSGQYGYTF.

Written as DNA, the CDR3 is TGTGCCAGCAGCCTATCGTTATCGAACACCGGGGAGCTGTTTTTT. This gives the protein CASSLSLSNTGELFF. This rearrangement joins TRBV6-5 to TRBJ2-2; no reliable D call. Germline assignment: CDR1 MNHEY and CDR2 SVGAGI. Trimming took off 6 bases at V and 0 bases at J, with 11 bases between the two ends. The length of the CDR3 is 15 residues.

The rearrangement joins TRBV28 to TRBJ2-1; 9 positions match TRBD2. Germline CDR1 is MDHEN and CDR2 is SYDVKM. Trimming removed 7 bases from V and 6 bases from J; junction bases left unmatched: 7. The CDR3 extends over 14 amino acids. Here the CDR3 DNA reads TGTGCCAGCACCCCGGCGGGAGGGGGCAATGAGCAGTTCTTC. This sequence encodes CASTPAGGGNEQFF. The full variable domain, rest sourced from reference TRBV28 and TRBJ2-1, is DVKVTQSSRYLVKRTGEKVFLECVQDMDHENMFWYRQDPGLGLRLIYFSYDVKMKEKGDIPEGYSVSREKKERFSLILESASTNQTSMYLCASTPAGGGNEQFFGPGTRLTVL.

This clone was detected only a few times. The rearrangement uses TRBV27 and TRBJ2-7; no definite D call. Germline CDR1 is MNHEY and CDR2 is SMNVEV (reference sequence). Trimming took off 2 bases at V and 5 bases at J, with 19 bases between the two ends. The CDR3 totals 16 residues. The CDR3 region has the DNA TGTGCCAGCAGTTTAGGTAAAGGGCTCGGTCAACACGAGCAGTACTTC. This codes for CASSLGKGLGQHEQYF.

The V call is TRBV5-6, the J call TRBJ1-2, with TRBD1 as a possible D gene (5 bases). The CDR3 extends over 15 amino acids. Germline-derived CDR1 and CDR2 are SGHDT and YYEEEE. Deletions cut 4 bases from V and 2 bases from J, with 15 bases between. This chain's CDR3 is CASSMVGRENYGYTF. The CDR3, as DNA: TGTGCCAGCAGCATGGTAGGCAGGGAGAACTATGGCTACACCTTC.